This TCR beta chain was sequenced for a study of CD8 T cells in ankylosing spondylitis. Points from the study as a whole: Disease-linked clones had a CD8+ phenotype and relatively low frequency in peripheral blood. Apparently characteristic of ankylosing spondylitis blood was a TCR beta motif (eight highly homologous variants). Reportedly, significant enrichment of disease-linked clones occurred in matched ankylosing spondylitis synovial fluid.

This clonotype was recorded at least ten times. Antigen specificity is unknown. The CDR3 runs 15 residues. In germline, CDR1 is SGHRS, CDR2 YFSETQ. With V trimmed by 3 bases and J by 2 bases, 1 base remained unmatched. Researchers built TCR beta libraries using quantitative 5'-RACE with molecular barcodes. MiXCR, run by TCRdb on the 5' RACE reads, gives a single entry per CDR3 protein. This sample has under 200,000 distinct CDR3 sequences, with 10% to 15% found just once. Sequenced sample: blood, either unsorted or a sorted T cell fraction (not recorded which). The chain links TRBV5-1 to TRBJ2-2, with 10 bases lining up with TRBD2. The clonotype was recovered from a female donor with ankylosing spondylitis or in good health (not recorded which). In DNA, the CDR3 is TGCGCCAGCAGCTGGACTAGCGGCAACACCGGGGAGCTGTTTTTT. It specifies CASSWTSGNTGELFF.